A single sample gave rise to the 7 T cell receptor beta chains below, sequenced in a study of T cell repertoires in cytomegalovirus infection. TCRdb independently ran MiXCR on the reads; one entry per CDR3 protein. The data show approximately 500,000 distinct CDR3 sequences, about 25% seen once. Sequencing used PBMCs. The origin of the receptors is a human donor in good health (CMV status not recorded). Some clones in this sample may be carry-over from other donors' samples.

This chain joins TRBV6-6 and TRBJ2-1, with 11 positions matching TRBD2. V shed 6 bases and J 5 bases; nucleotides not matched to a gene: 12. In germline, CDR1 is MNHNY, CDR2 SVGAGI (reference sequence). The CDR3 has 17 residues. CDR3 sequence: CASSKPPGLAVHNEQFF. The CDR3 DNA reads as TGTGCCAGCAGCAAACCACCGGGACTAGCGGTTCACAATGAGCAGTTCTTC.

The sample holds one count of this clonotype. The chain uses TRBV10-3 and TRBJ1-2; possible D gene TRBD1, 5 bases. Trimming took off 6 bases at V and 4 bases at J, with 21 bases between the two ends. CDR3 length: 16 amino acids. The germline CDR1 and CDR2 sequences are ENHRY and SYGVKD. The CDR3 bases are TGTGCCATCAGCCCTCGGACAAATACGAAGGGCTATGGCTACACCTTC. Translating it yields CAISPRTNTKGYGYTF.

This clonotype was found a few times. V gene TRBV11-2 combines with J gene TRBJ2-1; TRBD2 agrees at 9 bases. This CDR3 spans 15 amino acids. After removal of 3 bases from V and 6 bases from J, the junction contained 6 bases not matched to a gene. Germline-derived CDR1 and CDR2 are SGHAT and FQNNGV. CDR3 in DNA: TGTGCCAGCAGCTTGGTTAGCGGGAGCGCCAATGAGCAGTTCTTC. Its translation: CASSLVSGSANEQFF.

This chain links TRBV7-2 with TRBJ2-5; the match to TRBD2 covers 10 bases. The CDR3 spans 15 residues. CDR1 is SGHTA and CDR2 is FQGNSA in the germline V gene. Trimming removed 3 bases from V and 5 bases from J; junction bases left unmatched: 6. In DNA form, the CDR3 reads TGTGCCAGCAGCTTCCCTAGCGGGAGCGGGGAGACCCAGTACTTC. Translating it yields CASSFPSGSGETQYF.

The rearrangement joins TRBV6-8 to TRBJ2-2; 7 positions match TRBD2. V shed 2 bases, J shed 7 bases, and the junction held 1 base outside the gene matches. Germline CDR1 MNHGY, CDR2 SAAAGT. There are 13 residues in the CDR3. In nucleotides, the CDR3 is TGTGCCAGCAGTTACCCGGGGGGCGGGGAGCTGTTTTTT. It encodes CASSYPGGGELFF.

This clonotype showed up many times. This sequence joins TRBV7-9 and TRBJ1-2, with no clear D. V lost 8 bases, J lost 0 bases, and 13 bases lay in between. The CDR3 totals 14 residues. Germline CDR1 and CDR2: SEHNR and FQNEAQ (reference sequence). CDR3 sequence (DNA): TGTGCCAGCGAAGATCAGCAACCTAACTATGGCTACACCTTC. Encoded protein: CASEDQQPNYGYTF.

V is TRBV24-1 and J is TRBJ2-3, with D hard to call. Germline lookup yields CDR1 KGHDR and CDR2 SFDVKD. The CDR3 length is 13 residues. Trimming pared 7 bases from V and 5 bases from J, leaving 12 bases between. The CDR3 here is CATSPTPKDTQYF. CDR3 DNA: TGTGCCACCAGCCCCACACCAAAAGATACGCAGTATTTT.